This T cell receptor beta chain was identified in a study of blood T cell repertoires in COVID-19. Here immunoSEQ multiplex PCR was the method, and the copy in TCRdb shows in-frame clones only, minus some. Among roughly 250,000 clones listed, roughly 86% were seen once. The CDR3 consists of 17 residues. The V gene lost 5 bases and the J gene lost 0 bases, with 19 bases spanning the gap. Germline assignment: CDR1 SGHAT and CDR2 FQNNGV. The receptor was isolated from a woman aged 30 to 39 with acute COVID-19. The sample taken for sequencing was PBMCs or T cells enriched from blood (not recorded which). The chain recombines TRBV11-2 with TRBJ1-1; TRBD1 might be the D (6 bases). CDR3 in DNA: TGTGCCAGCAGCGACCCGACAGGTCGTCACATGAACACTGAAGCTTTCTTT. Encoded protein: CASSDPTGRHMNTEAFF.